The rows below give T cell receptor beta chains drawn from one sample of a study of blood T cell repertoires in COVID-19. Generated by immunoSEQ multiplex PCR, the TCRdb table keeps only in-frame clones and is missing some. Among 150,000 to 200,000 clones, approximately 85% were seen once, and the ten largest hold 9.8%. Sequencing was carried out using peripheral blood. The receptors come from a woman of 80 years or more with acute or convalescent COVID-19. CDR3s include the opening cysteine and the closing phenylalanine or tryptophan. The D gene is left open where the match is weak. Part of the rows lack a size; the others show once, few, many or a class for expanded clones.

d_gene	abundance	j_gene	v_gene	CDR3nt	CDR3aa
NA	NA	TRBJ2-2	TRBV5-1	TGCGCCAGCACGCCAGGGGTTAACACCGGGGAGCTGTTTTTT	CASTPGVNTGELFF
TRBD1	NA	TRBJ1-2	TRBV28	TGTGCCAGCAGTTTAAGGGTTGGGGCGGCACAGGGGGCGAAATACACCTTC	CASSLRVGAAQGAKYTF
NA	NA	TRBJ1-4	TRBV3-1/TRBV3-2	TGTGCCAGCAGCTCGGGAGGGTATGAAAAACTGTTTTTT	CASSSGGYEKLFF
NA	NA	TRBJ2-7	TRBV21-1	TGTGCCACCAAGACAGGGGGCCTCGACGAGCAGTACTTC	CATKTGGLDEQYF
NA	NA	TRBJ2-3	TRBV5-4	TGTGCCAGCAGCTCCGGGACACCTGCCGGCCCAGATACGCAGTATTTT	CASSSGTPAGPDTQYF
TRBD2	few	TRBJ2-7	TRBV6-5	TGTGCCAGCAAGTTGAGCGGGAGAGCAGACGAGCAGTACTTC	CASKLSGRADEQYF
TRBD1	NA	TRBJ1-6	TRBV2	TGTGCCAGTGGAGGAGCCAGGGGGCTCTATAATTCACCCCTCCACTTT	CASGGARGLYNSPLHF
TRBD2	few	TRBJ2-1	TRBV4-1	TGCGCCAGCAGCCAAGCGTCTCCTAGCGGGGGGTTGAGCTCCTACAATGAGCAGTTCTTC	CASSQASPSGGLSSYNEQFF
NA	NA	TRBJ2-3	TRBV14	TGTGCCAGCAGCCAAGCGCCGGGACTCTACACAGATACGCAGTATTTT	CASSQAPGLYTDTQYF
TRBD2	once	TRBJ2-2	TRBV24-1	TGTGCCACCAGGAATAGCGGGGCCACCGGGGAGCTGTTTTTT	CATRNSGATGELFF
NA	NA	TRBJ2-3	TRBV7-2	TGTGCCAGCAGCTTAGTACAGGCGACGCAGTATTTT	CASSLVQATQYF
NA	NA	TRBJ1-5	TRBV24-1	TGTGCCACCAGTGACCCCTTCTCTTCGTCCAATCAGCCCCAGCATTTT	CATSDPFSSSNQPQHF
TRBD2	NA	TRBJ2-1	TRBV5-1	TGCGCCAGCACCACCCAGGGCGGGAGGGGTGAGCAGTTCTTC	CASTTQGGRGEQFF
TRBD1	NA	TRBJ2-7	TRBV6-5	TGTGCCAGCAGGGCCGACAGGGTCTTTGCCTACGAGCAGTACTTC	CASRADRVFAYEQYF
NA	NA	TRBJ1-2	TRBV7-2	TGTGCCAGCAGCTTAGGGGGCACTAACTATGGCTACACCTTC	CASSLGGTNYGYTF
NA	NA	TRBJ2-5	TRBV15	TGTGCCACCAGCAGAGATCTGCGGCGACCCCAGGAGACCCAGTACTTC	CATSRDLRRPQETQYF
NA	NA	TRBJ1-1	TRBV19	TGTGCCACCACACGACCGGCAGGAGGGGCTTTCTTT	CATTRPAGGAFF
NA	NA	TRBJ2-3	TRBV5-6	TGTGCCAGCAGCTTGGACTGGACTTCCTACACAGATACGCAGTATTTT	CASSLDWTSYTDTQYF
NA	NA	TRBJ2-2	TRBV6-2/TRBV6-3	TGTGCCAGCAGTTACTCGCTGTCTAGCGCCACGAACACCGGGGAGCTGTTTTTT	CASSYSLSSATNTGELFF
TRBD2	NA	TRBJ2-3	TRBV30	TGTGCCTGGACACTCGGACTAGCGGGGGGGGGCGATACGCAGTATTTT	CAWTLGLAGGGDTQYF
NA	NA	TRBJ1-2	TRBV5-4	TGTGCCAGCAGCGCGGACTGGGCGGGCTATGGCTACACCTTC	CASSADWAGYGYTF
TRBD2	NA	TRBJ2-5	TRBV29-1	TGCAGCGTCCGACTAGCGGGAGGGCGAGGGGAGACCCAGTACTTC	CSVRLAGGRGETQYF
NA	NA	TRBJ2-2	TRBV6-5	TGTGCCAGCAGTTACGGCAGGCTGACGAACACCGGGGAGCTGTTTTTT	CASSYGRLTNTGELFF
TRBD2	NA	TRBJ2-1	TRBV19	TGTGCCAGTAGTATAGACTCAGGCGGGGGGGCCCATGAGCAGTTCTTC	CASSIDSGGGAHEQFF
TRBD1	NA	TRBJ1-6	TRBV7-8	TGTGCCAGCAGCTCCACAGGGGGGCCTTCTCATTCACCCCTCCACTTT	CASSSTGGPSHSPLHF
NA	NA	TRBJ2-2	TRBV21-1	TGTGCCAGCAGCGCTGCCCAGGGTCCCCATCCGGAGGGGGAGCTGTTTTTT	CASSAAQGPHPEGELFF
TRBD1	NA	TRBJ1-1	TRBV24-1	TGTGCCACCAGTGAGCCTTCGAGGGACAGTGGACCGAACACTGAAGCTTTCTTT	CATSEPSRDSGPNTEAFF
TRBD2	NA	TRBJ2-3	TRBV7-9	TGTGCCAGCAGCCTGCCTTCTAGCGGCTCTAGCACAGATACGCAGTATTTT	CASSLPSSGSSTDTQYF
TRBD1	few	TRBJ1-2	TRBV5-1	TGCGCCAGCAGCTTGGGGACAGGGGGCTATGGCTACACCTTC	CASSLGTGGYGYTF